The clone carrying this T cell receptor beta chain was seen only a few times. This specimen comes from a study of blood T cells in healthy people across ages. Germline lookup yields CDR1 SGDLS and CDR2 YYNGEE. Trimming stripped 0 bases from V and 3 bases from J, with 12 bases between. The CDR3 covers 15 residues. Next came a second PCR, run for roughly 7 to 12 cycles, which used a sample-barcoded 5' primer along with a J-beta primer mix. TCRdb recomputed calls from the 5' RACE reads with MiXCR, one row per CDR3 protein. The table shows hundreds of thousands of distinct CDR3 sequences, with 49% occurring only once.

The chain is built from TRBV9 and TRBJ1-1; D remains unclear. Sequenced input: blood. The source of this sequence is an older woman in good health. CDR3 DNA: TGTGCCAGCAGCGTAGACGGAAGGGCAGACACTGAAGCTTTCTTT. Amino acid sequence: CASSVDGRADTEAFF.